This TCR beta chain was recorded in a study of shared clonotypes between healthy human individuals. CDR3 size: 15 residues. Trimming shortened V by 3 bases and J by 1 base, and 14 bases separated the two germline ends. Germline values: CDR1 SGHRS, CDR2 YFSETQ. The table came from immunoSEQ multiplex PCR; TCRdb's copy has only in-frame clones and leaves some out. The sample comprises 950,000 to 1,300,000 clones, about 80% of which are singletons, and roughly 1.4% rests with the top ten. About this clone: What it binds is unknown.

Study outcomes and limitations: Researchers sampled only blood; tissue repertoires likely differ. Enrolling few donors narrowed the genetic and exposure-history diversity that was represented.

The clonotype comes from a man in his late teens or twenties in good health. The sequenced sample was memory CD4+ T cells sorted from blood. The subset was: CD45RA-negative fraction. This chain joins TRBV5-1 and TRBJ2-7, with D possibly TRBD2 on 5 matching bases. CDR3 residues: CASSSQWTASYEQYF. DNA of the CDR3: TGCGCCAGCAGCTCACAGTGGACTGCATCCTACGAGCAGTACTTC. The variable domain in full, with the rest retrieved from reference TRBV5-1 and TRBJ2-7, is KAGVTQTPRYLIKTRGQQVTLSCSPISGHRSVSWYQQTPGQGLQFLFEYFSETQRNKGNFPGRFSGRQFSNSRSEMNVSTLELGDSALYLCASSSQWTASYEQYFGPGTRLTVT.